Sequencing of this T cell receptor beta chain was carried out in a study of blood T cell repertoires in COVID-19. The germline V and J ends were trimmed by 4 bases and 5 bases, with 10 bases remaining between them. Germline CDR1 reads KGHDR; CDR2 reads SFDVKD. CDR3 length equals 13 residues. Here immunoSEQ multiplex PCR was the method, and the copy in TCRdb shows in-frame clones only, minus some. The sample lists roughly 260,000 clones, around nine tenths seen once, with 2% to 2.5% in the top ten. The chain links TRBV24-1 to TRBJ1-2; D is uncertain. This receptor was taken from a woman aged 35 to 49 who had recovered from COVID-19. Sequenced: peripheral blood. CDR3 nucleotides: TGTGCCACCAGTGACCCCGTTAGATATGGCTACACCTTC. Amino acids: CATSDPVRYGYTF.